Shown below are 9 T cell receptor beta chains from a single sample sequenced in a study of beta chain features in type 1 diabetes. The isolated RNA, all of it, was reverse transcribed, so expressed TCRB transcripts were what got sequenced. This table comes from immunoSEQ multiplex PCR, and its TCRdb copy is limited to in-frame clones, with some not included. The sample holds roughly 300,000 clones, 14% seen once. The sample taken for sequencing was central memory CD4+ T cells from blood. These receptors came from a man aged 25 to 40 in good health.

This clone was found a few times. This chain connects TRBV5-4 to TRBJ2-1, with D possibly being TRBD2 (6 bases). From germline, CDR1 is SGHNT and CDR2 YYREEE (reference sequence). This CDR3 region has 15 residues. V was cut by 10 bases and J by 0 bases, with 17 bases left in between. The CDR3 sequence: CASRSPGSSYNEQFF. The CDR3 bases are TGTGCCTCCCGATCACCCGGGAGCTCCTACAATGAGCAGTTCTTC.

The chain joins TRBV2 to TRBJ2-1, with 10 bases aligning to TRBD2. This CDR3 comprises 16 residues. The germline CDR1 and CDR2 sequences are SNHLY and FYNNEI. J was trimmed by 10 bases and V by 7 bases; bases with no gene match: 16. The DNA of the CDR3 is TGTGCCAGCAAATTGGGGGCTAGCGGGAGTTTCAGCGAGCAGTTCTTC. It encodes CASKLGASGSFSEQFF.

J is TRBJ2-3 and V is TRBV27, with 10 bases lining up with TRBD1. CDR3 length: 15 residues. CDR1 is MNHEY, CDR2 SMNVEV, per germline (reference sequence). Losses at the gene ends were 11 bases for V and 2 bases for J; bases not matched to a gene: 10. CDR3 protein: CAAAGTGAPTDTQYF. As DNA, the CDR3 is TGTGCCGCCGCCGGGACAGGGGCCCCCACAGATACGCAGTATTTT.

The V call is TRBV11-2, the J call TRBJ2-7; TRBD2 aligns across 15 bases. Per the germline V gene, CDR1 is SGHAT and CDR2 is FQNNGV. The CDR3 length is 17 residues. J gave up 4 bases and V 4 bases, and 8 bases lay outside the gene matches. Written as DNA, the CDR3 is TGTGCCAGCAGCTCAGGCTGGACTAGCGGGGGGGAATACGAGCAGTACTTC. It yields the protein CASSSGWTSGGEYEQYF.

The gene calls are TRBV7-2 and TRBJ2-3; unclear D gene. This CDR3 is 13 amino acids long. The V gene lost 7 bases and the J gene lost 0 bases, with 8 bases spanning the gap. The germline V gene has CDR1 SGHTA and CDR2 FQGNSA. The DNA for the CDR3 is TGTGCCAGCAACTACCTTAGCACAGATACGCAGTATTTT. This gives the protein CASNYLSTDTQYF. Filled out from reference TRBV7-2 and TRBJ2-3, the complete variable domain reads GAGVSQSPSNKVTEKGKDVELRCDPISGHTALYWYRQSLGQGLEFLIYFQGNSAPDKSGLPSDRFSAERTGGSVSTLTIQRTQQEDSAVYLCASNYLSTDTQYFGPGTRLTVL.

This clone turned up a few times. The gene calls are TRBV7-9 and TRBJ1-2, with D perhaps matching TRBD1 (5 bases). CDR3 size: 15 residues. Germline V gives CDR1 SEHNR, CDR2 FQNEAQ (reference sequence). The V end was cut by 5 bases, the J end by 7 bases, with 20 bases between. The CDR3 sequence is CASSHAGTGTGGYTF. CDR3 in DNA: TGTGCCAGCAGCCACGCCGGTACGGGGACGGGTGGCTACACCTTC.

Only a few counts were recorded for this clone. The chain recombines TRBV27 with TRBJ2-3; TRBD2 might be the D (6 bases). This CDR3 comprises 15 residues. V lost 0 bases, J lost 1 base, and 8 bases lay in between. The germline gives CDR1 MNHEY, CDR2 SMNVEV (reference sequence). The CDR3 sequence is CASSLSWGGTDTQYF. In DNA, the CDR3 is TGTGCCAGCAGTTTATCGTGGGGGGGCACAGATACGCAGTATTTT.

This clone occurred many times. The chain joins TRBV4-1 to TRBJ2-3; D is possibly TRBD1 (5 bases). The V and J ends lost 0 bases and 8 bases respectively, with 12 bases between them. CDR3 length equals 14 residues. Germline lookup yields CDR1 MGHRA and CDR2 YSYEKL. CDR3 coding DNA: TGCGCCAGCAGCCAAGATCATCAGGGCCGTACGCAGTATTTT. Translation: CASSQDHQGRTQYF.

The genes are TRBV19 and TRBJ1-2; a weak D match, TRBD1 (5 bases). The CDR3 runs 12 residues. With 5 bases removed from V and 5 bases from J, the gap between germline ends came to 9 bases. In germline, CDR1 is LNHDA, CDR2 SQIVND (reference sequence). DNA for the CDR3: TGTGCCAGTAGTCCAGGGAGATATGGCTACACCTTC. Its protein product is CASSPGRYGYTF.